The 20 T cell receptor beta chains reported below all come from one sample, sequenced in a study of T cell responses to AZD1222 COVID-19 vaccine (dated by TCRdb to the early 2020s). This sample's time point label indicates: about 28 days (+/-7) after the second vaccine dose. Libraries were prepared through the immunoSEQ multiplex PCR assay. TCRdb retrieved this table from immuneACCESS and kept in-frame rearrangements only. Not all clones are present; in checked studies, unresolved V genes account for under half, and no reason is known for the remainder. The sample includes 120,000 to 150,000 clones, with 89% observed a single time. The ten top clones hold roughly 1.7% of the sample. This sample comprised peripheral blood, obtained 28 days after the second AZD1222 dose. The receptors come from an adult who received the AZD1222 COVID-19 vaccine.

The chain is built from TRBV24-1 and TRBJ1-4; D unresolved. The CDR3 is 13 residues long. With 6 bases removed from V and 8 bases from J, the gap between germline ends came to 12 bases. The germline CDR1 and CDR2 sequences are KGHDR and SFDVKD. CDR3 amino acids: CATSSPGGEKLFF. As DNA, the CDR3 is TGTGCCACCAGTTCCCCCGGAGGGGAAAAACTGTTTTTT.

The genes are TRBV11-2 and TRBJ2-7; D is unresolved. The CDR3 is 14 residues long. The V gene lost 5 bases and the J gene lost 1 base, with 12 bases spanning the gap. Per the germline V gene, CDR1 is SGHAT and CDR2 is FQNNGV. The CDR3 spells CASSPAASSYEQYF. The CDR3 coding sequence is TGTGCCAGCAGCCCGGCAGCATCTTCCTACGAGCAGTACTTC. The full variable domain, rest sourced from reference TRBV11-2 and TRBJ2-7, is EAGVAQSPRYKIIEKRQSVAFWCNPISGHATLYWYQQILGQGPKLLIQFQNNGVVDDSQLPKDRFSAERLKGVDSTLKIQPAKLEDSAVYLCASSPAASSYEQYFGPGTRLTVT.

The chain links TRBV24-1 to TRBJ2-3; D unclear. Per germline, CDR1 KGHDR and CDR2 SFDVKD. Trimming pared 5 bases from V and 8 bases from J, leaving 10 bases between. CDR3 length: 12 residues. CDR3 in DNA: TGTGCCACCAGTGCCCCCCTGGGTACGCAGTATTTT. This gives the protein CATSAPLGTQYF.

The chain employs TRBV7-9 and TRBJ1-2; D is possibly TRBD1 (6 bases). CDR1 is SEHNR, CDR2 FQNEAQ, per germline (reference sequence). This CDR3 region has 14 residues. V lost 5 bases and J lost 4, with 14 bases in between. CDR3 in amino acids: CASSTGTQGYGYTF. CDR3 in DNA: TGTGCCAGCAGCACAGGGACTCAGGGCTATGGCTACACCTTC.

The chain combines TRBV4-2 with TRBJ2-7, with D perhaps matching TRBD1 (7 bases). V was clipped by 0 bases and J by 2 bases, with 14 bases between them. Germline CDR1 and CDR2: LGHNA and YNFKEQ. The CDR3 consists of 16 residues. This CDR3 is CASSQEGAGGTYEQYF. In DNA form, the CDR3 reads TGTGCCAGCAGCCAAGAGGGCGCAGGGGGGACCTACGAGCAGTACTTC.

The chain links TRBV21-1 to TRBJ1-4; the DNA was not used to check the table's D call, TRBD1. TRBV21-1 constitutes a pseudogene. The CDR3 contains 20 residues. In DNA form, the CDR3 reads TGTGCCAGCAGCTGGTGGGCGACAGGGGACGACTTTGCAACTAATGAAAAACTGTTTTTT. This translates into CASSWWATGDDFATNEKLFF.

The CDR3 DNA reads as TGTGCCAGCAGCTCTCGGGGGGGCAATCAGCCCCAGCATTTT. Translated: CASSSRGGNQPQHF. The V gene is TRBV9, the J gene TRBJ1-5, with D perhaps matching TRBD1 (5 bases). From germline, CDR1 is SGDLS and CDR2 YYNGEE. The CDR3 length is 14 residues. Between the trimmed V and J ends, which lost 4 bases and 2 bases, there was a span of 10 bases.

The V call is TRBV6-5, the J call TRBJ1-3, with TRBD1 as a possible D gene (6 bases). Per the germline V gene, CDR1 is MNHEY and CDR2 is SVGAGI. V lost 8 bases and J 4 bases, leaving 12 bases between the germline ends. The length of the CDR3 is 13 residues. CDR3 DNA: TGTGCCAGCTGGGGACACGGGGGAAACACCATATATTTT. Its translation is CASWGHGGNTIYF.

The chain recombines TRBV28 with TRBJ2-1; 9 positions match TRBD2. The germline V gene has CDR1 MDHEN and CDR2 SYDVKM. CDR3 length: 19 residues. V lost 1 base and J lost 4; bases outside the gene matches: 14. Written as DNA, the CDR3 is TGTGCCAGCAGTTTATTTCGTCCACTAGCGGGTGGTCGGTACAATGAGCAGTTCTTC. Protein: CASSLFRPLAGGRYNEQFF.

V is TRBV7-8 and J is TRBJ2-1; D remains unclear. Germline CDR1 SGHVS, CDR2 FQNEAQ. V shed 7 bases and J shed 0 bases, with 13 bases lying between them. The length of the CDR3 is 15 residues. CDR3 DNA sequence: TGTGCCAGCATCAATGGGTGGAGCTCCTACAATGAGCAGTTCTTC. This codes for CASINGWSSYNEQFF.

This rearrangement joins TRBV28 to TRBJ2-5; D tentatively fits TRBD1 or TRBD2 (6 bases each). Germline CDR1 reads MDHEN; CDR2 reads SYDVKM. V was pared by 3 bases and J by 5 bases, with 13 bases between. This CDR3 spans 14 amino acids. CDR3 amino acids: CASSLGGAGETQYF. Here the CDR3 DNA reads TGTGCCAGCAGTTTGGGGGGCGCAGGGGAGACCCAGTACTTC. The full variable domain, completed using reference TRBV28 and TRBJ2-5, is DVKVTQSSRYLVKRTGEKVFLECVQDMDHENMFWYRQDPGLGLRLIYFSYDVKMKEKGDIPEGYSVSREKKERFSLILESASTNQTSMYLCASSLGGAGETQYFGPGTRLLVL.

The rearrangement joins TRBV4-3 to TRBJ1-5, with a possible D match to TRBD1 (6 bases). The CDR3 loop spans 14 amino acids. Germline assignment: CDR1 LGHNA and CDR2 YSLEER. V dropped 4 bases and J dropped 7 bases, with 14 bases sitting between them. The CDR3 loop is CASSPAQGRQPQHF. The CDR3, as DNA: TGCGCCAGCAGCCCCGCACAGGGCAGGCAGCCCCAGCATTTT.

CDR3 protein: CAWKGQIEAFF. The CDR3 DNA sequence: TGTGCCTGGAAAGGTCAGATTGAAGCTTTCTTT. This chain links TRBV30 with TRBJ1-1; D is ambiguous. Germline-derived CDR1 and CDR2 are GTSNPN and SVGIG (reference sequence). The V end lost 4 bases, the J end lost 7 bases, and 10 bases lay between the germline ends. There are 11 residues in the CDR3.

The chain employs TRBV4-1 and TRBJ1-1, with a tentative D call TRBD1 (6 bases). This CDR3 region has 15 residues. V was cut by 1 base and J by 3 bases, with 12 bases left in between. The V gene's germline CDR1 is MGHRA and CDR2 YSYEKL. CDR3 protein: CASSQGRGGDTEAFF. CDR3 DNA sequence: TGCGCCAGCAGCCAAGGCCGAGGGGGGGACACTGAAGCTTTCTTT.

The chain links TRBV10-3 to TRBJ1-1, with D uncertain. Trimming removed 4 bases from V and 2 bases from J, with 11 bases in between. This CDR3 is 14 amino acids long. CDR1 and CDR2 from the germline V gene are ENHRY and SYGVKD. CDR3 region: CAISVRSSNTEAFF. The DNA for the CDR3 is TGTGCCATCAGTGTGAGGTCTTCCAACACTGAAGCTTTCTTT.

This clone was detected only a few times. This sequence joins TRBV12-3 or TRBV12-4 and TRBJ1-1; the D gene is possibly TRBD1 (6 bases). V dropped 5 bases and J dropped 4 bases, with 11 bases sitting between them. The length of the CDR3 is 13 residues. CDR3 DNA: TGTGCCAGCAGTACAGGGTCTCCCACTGAAGCTTTCTTT. Translation gives CASSTGSPTEAFF.

The chain recombines TRBV5-5 with TRBJ2-7; D gene uncertain. V lost 2 bases to trimming and J lost 3 bases, with 6 bases between them. The germline CDR1 and CDR2 sequences are SGHKS and YYEKEE (reference sequence). The CDR3 runs to 12 residues. The CDR3 reads CASSLGNYEQYF. CDR3 in DNA: TGTGCCAGCAGCTTAGGGAACTACGAGCAGTACTTC.

This chain links TRBV5-1 with TRBJ2-3, with 8 bases identical to TRBD2. Germline CDR1 reads SGHRS; CDR2 reads YFSETQ. This CDR3 has 15 residues. J was trimmed by 0 bases and V by 4 bases; bases with no gene match: 4. The DNA for the CDR3 is TGCGCCAGCAGCCATAGCGGGGATAGCACAGATACGCAGTATTTT. As protein: CASSHSGDSTDTQYF.

The rearrangement links TRBV4-1 to TRBJ2-3; the D gene is possibly TRBD2 (5 bases). With 5 bases removed from V and 2 bases from J, the gap between germline ends came to 11 bases. CDR1 is MGHRA and CDR2 is YSYEKL in the germline V gene. This CDR3 region has 14 residues. The CDR3 nucleotides read TGCGCCAGCAGCTCCCGGACTGACACAGATACGCAGTATTTT. It translates to CASSSRTDTDTQYF.

The rearrangement links TRBV6-5 to TRBJ2-3, with 8 bases identical to TRBD2. Germline loops: CDR1 MNHEY, CDR2 SVGAGI. The CDR3 runs to 15 residues. After removal of 1 base from V and 6 bases from J, the junction contained 6 bases not matched to a gene. CDR3: CASSYLAGGVDTQYF. DNA for the CDR3: TGTGCCAGCAGTTACTTGGCGGGAGGAGTGGATACGCAGTATTTT.